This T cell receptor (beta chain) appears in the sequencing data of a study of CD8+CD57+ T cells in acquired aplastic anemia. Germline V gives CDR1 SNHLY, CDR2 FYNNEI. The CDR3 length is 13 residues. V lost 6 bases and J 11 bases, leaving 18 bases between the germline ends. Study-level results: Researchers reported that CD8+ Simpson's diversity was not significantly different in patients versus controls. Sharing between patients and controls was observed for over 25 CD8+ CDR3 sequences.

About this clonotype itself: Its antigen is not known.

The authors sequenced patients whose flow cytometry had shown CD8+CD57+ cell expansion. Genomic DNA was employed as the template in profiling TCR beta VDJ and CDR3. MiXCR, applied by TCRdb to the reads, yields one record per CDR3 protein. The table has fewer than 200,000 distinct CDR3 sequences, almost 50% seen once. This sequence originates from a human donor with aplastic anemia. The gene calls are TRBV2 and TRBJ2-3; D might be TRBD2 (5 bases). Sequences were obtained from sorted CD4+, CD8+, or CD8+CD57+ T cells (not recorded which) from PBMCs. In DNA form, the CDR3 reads TGTGCCAGCAGGGGAGATTCCTACAATGAGCAGTATTTT. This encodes CASRGDSYNEQYF.